This T cell receptor (beta chain) was identified in a study of a mutant IDH1 vaccine in newly diagnosed glioma. Noted time point: week 5, during vaccination. What each vaccine dose contained was 300 ug of mutant IDH1 20-mer peptide, accompanied by topical imiquimod. Method: immunoSEQ multiplex PCR; TCRdb's copy keeps in-frame clones and lacks some. The repertoire has tens of thousands of clones, about 86% of them found once; the top ten carry 7.4%. On this clone: Its target is not known.

This sample comprised PBMCs, obtained from a glioma patient whose treatment included an IDH1 peptide vaccine. This clonotype was sampled from a woman between 50 and 59 years old with glioma.

The CDR3 spells CASSIGKQQAFF. CDR3 sequence (DNA): TGTGCCAGTAGTATTGGTAAGCAGCAAGCTTTCTTT. The chain is built from TRBV19 and TRBJ1-1, with D unresolved. In germline, CDR1 is LNHDA, CDR2 SQIVND (reference sequence). The V gene lost 3 bases and the J gene lost 9 bases, with 11 bases spanning the gap. The CDR3 runs 12 residues.